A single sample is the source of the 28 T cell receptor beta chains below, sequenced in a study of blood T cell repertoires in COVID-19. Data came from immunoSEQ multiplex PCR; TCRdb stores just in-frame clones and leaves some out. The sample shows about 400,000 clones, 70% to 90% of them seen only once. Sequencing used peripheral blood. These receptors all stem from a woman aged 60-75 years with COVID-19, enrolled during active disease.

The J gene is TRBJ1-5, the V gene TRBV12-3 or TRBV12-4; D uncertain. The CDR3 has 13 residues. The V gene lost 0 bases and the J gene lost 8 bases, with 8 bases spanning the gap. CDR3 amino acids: CASSLALLKPQHF. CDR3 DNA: TGTGCCAGCAGTTTAGCCCTCTTAAAGCCCCAGCATTTT.

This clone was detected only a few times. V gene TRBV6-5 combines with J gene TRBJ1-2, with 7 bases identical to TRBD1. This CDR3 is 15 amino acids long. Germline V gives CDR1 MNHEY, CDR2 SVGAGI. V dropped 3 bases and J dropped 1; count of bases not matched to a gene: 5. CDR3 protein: CASSYLYRGNYGYTF. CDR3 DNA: TGTGCCAGCAGTTATCTTTACAGGGGTAACTATGGCTACACCTTC.

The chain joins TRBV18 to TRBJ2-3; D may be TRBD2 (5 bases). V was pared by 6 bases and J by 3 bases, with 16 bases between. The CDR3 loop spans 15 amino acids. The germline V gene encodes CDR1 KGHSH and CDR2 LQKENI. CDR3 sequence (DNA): TGTGCCAGCTCCCCTCCGGGGTTAGGGACAGATACGCAGTATTTT. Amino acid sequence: CASSPPGLGTDTQYF.

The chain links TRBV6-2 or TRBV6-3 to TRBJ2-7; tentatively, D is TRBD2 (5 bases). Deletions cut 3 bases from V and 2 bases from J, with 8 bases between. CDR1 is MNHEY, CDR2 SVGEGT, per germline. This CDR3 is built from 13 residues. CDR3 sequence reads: CASSYSGAYEQYF. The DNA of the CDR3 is TGTGCCAGCAGTTATTCCGGGGCCTACGAGCAGTACTTC.

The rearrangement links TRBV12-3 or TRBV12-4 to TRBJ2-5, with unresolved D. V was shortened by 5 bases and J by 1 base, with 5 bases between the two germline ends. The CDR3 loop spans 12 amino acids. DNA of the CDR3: TGTGCCAGCAGTATCATCCAAGAGACCCAGTACTTC. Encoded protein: CASSIIQETQYF.

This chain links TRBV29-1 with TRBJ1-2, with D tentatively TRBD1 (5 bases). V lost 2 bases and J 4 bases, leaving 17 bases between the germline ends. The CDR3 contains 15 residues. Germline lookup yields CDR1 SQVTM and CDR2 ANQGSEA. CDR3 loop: CSVEPRVAGFYGYTF. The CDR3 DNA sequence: TGCAGCGTTGAACCCCGGGTGGCAGGGTTCTATGGCTACACCTTC.

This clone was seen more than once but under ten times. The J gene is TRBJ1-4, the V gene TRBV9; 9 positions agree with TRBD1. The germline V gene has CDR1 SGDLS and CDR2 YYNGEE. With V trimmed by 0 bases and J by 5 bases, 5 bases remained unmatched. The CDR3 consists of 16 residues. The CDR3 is CASSVATGTGNEKLFF. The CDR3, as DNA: TGTGCCAGCAGCGTAGCTACCGGGACAGGGAATGAAAAACTGTTTTTT. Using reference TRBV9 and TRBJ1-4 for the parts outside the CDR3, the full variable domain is DSGVTQTPKHLITATGQRVTLRCSPRSGDLSVYWYQQSLDQGLQFLIQYYNGEERAKGNILERFSAQQFPDLHSELNLSSLELGDSALYFCASSVATGTGNEKLFFGSGTQLSVL.

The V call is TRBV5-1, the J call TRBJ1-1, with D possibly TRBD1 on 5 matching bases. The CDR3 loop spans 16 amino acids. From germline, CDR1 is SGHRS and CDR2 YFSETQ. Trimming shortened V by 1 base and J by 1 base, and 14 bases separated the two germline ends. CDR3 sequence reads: CASSLFRLGPNTEAFF. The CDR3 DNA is TGCGCCAGCAGCTTGTTCCGACTGGGGCCGAACACTGAAGCTTTCTTT.

CDR3 sequence reads: CALGRDHGYTF. The CDR3 DNA reads as TGTGCCCTTGGGCGGGATCATGGCTACACCTTC. The V and J genes are TRBV30 and TRBJ1-2; D is undetermined. V shed 8 bases and J shed 6 bases, with 13 bases lying between them. There are 11 residues in the CDR3. Germline V gives CDR1 GTSNPN, CDR2 SVGIG (reference sequence).

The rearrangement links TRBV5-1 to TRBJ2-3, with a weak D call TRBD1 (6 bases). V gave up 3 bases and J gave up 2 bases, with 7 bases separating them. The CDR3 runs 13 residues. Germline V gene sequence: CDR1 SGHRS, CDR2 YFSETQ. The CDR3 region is CASSWTVTDTQYF. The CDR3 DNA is TGCGCCAGCAGCTGGACAGTCACAGATACGCAGTATTTT.

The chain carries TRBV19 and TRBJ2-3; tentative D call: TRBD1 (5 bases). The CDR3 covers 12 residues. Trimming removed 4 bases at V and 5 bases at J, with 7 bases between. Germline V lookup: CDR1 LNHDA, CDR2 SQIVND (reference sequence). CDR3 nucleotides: TGTGCCAGTAGTAACAGGAGAGATACGCAGTATTTT. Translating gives CASSNRRDTQYF.

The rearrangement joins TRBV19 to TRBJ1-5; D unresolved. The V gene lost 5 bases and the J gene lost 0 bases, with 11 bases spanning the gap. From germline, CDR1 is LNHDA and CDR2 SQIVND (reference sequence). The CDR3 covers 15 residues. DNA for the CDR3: TGTGCCAGTAGTGCGGATAGTCATAGCAATCAGCCCCAGCATTTT. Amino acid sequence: CASSADSHSNQPQHF.

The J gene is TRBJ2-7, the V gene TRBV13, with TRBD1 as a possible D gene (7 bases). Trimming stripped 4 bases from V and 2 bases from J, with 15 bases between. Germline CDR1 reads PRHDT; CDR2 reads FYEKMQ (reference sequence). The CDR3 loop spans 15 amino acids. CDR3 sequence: CASSSQGGDPYEQYF. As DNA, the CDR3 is TGTGCCAGCAGCTCCCAGGGGGGAGACCCCTACGAGCAGTACTTC.

Here the CDR3 reads CASISGGYGTDTQYF. CDR3 coding DNA: TGTGCCAGCATATCGGGAGGGTATGGTACAGATACGCAGTATTTT. The J gene is TRBJ2-3, the V gene TRBV6-5; 8 bases match TRBD2. Germline assignment: CDR1 MNHEY and CDR2 SVGAGI. The CDR3 covers 15 residues. The junction had 9 bases not matched to a gene; V was cut back by 7 bases and J by 3 bases.

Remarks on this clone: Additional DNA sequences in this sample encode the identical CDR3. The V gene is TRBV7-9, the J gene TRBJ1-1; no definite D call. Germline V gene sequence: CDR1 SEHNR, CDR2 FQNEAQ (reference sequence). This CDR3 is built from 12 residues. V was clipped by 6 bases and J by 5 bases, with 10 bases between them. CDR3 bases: TGTGCCAGCAGTTCCGGCGGGACTGAAGCTTTCTTT. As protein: CASSSGGTEAFF.

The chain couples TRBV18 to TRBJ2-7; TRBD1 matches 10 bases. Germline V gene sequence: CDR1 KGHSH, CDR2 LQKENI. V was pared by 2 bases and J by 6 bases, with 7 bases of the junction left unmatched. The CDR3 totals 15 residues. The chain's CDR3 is CASSPAGTGVGEQYF. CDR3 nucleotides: TGTGCCAGCTCACCAGCGGGGACAGGGGTCGGCGAGCAGTACTTC.

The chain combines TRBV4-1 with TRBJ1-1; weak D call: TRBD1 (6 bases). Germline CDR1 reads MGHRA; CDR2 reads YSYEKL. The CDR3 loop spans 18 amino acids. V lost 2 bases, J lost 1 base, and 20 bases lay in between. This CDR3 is CASSQSVVSRDKNTEAFF. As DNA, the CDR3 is TGCGCCAGCAGCCAATCCGTCGTTTCTCGGGACAAGAACACTGAAGCTTTCTTT.

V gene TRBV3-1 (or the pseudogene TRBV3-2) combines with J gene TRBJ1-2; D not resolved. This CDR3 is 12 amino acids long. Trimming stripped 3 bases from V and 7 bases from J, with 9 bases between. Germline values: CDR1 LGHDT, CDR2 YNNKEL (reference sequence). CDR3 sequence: CASSQAAGGYTF. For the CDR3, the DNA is TGTGCCAGCAGCCAGGCAGCGGGTGGCTACACCTTC.

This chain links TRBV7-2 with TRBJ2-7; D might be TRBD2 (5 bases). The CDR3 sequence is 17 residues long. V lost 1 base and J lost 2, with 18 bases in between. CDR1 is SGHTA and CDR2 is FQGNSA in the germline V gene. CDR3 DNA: TGTGCCAGCAGCTTAGACTCCCTCGGCGGGTTAGCCTACGAGCAGTACTTC. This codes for CASSLDSLGGLAYEQYF.

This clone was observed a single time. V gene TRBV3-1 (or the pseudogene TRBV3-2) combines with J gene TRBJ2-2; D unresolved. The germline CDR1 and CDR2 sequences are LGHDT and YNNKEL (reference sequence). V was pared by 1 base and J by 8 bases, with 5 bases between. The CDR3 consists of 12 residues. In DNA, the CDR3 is TGTGCCAGCAGCCAAGGTCGGGGGGAGCTGTTTTTT. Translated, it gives CASSQGRGELFF.

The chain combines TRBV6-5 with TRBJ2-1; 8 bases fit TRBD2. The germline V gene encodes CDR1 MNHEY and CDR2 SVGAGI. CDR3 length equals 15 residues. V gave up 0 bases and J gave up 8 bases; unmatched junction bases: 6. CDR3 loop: CASSYSRGGFYEQFF. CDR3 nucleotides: TGTGCCAGCAGTTACTCACGGGGGGGCTTCTATGAGCAGTTCTTC.

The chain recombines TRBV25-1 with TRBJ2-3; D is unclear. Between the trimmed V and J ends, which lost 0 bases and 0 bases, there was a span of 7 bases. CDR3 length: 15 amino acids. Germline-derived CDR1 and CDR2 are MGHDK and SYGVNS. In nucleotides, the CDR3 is TGTGCCAGCAGTGAATATATGTCTAGCACAGATACGCAGTATTTT. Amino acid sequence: CASSEYMSSTDTQYF.

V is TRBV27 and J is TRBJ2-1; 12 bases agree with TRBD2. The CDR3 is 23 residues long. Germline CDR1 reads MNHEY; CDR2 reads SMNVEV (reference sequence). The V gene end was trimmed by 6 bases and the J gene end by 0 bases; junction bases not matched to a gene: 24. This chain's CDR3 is CASRPDRTSSGGALSSSYNEQFF. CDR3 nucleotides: TGTGCCAGCAGGCCCGATCGGACATCTAGCGGGGGGGCTTTGTCTAGCTCCTACAATGAGCAGTTCTTC.

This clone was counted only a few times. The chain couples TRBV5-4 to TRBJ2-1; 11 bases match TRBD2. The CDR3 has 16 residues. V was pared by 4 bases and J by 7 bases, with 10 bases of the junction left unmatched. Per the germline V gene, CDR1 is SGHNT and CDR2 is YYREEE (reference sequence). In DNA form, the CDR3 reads TGTGCCAGCAGCCTGGGTGGGGCTAGCGGGGGGAATGAGCAGTTCTTC. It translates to CASSLGGASGGNEQFF.

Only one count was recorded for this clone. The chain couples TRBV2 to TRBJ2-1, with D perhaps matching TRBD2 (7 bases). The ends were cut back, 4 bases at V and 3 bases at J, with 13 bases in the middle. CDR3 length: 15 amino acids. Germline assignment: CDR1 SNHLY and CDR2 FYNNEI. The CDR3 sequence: CASSVRGAGYNEQFF. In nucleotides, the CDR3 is TGTGCCAGCAGTGTCCGGGGGGCCGGCTACAATGAGCAGTTCTTC.

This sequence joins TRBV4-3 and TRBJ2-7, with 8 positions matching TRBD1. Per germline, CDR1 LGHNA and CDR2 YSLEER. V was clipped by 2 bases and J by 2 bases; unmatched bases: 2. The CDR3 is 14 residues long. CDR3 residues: CASSQRTGTYEQYF. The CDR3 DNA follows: TGCGCCAGCAGCCAAAGGACAGGGACCTACGAGCAGTACTTC.

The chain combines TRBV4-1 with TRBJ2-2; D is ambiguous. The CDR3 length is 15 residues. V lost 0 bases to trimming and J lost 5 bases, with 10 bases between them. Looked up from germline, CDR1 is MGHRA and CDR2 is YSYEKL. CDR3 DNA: TGCGCCAGCAGCCAAGATAAATTGACAACCGGGGAGCTGTTTTTT. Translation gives CASSQDKLTTGELFF.

CDR3 DNA sequence: TGCGCCAGCAGCTCCTCCCCGGGGGGCAACTATGGCTACACCTTC. Its protein product is CASSSSPGGNYGYTF. V usage is TRBV5-1 and J usage is TRBJ1-2, with a weak D call TRBD1 (6 bases). Germline CDR1 and CDR2: SGHRS and YFSETQ. The CDR3 consists of 15 residues. With 3 bases removed from V and 2 bases from J, the gap between germline ends came to 14 bases. The full variable domain, in which reference TRBV5-1 and TRBJ1-2 provide the parts outside the CDR3, is KAGVTQTPRYLIKTRGQQVTLSCSPISGHRSVSWYQQTPGQGLQFLFEYFSETQRNKGNFPGRFSGRQFSNSRSEMNVSTLELGDSALYLCASSSSPGGNYGYTFGSGTRLTVV.